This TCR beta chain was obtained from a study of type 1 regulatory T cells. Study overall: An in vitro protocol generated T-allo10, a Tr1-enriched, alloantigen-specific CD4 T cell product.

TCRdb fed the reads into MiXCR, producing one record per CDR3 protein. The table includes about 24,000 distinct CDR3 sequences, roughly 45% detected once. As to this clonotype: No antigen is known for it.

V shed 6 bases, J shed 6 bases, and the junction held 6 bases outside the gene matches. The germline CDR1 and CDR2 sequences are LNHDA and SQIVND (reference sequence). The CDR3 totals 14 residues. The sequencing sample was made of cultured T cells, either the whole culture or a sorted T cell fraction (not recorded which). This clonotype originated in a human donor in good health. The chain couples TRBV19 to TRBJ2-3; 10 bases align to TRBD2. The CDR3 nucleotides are TGTGCCAGTAGCCAGCTTAGCGGGGGGGATACGCAGTATTTT. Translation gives CASSQLSGGDTQYF.